This T cell receptor (beta chain) is drawn from a study of blood T cell repertoires in COVID-19 (dated by TCRdb to 2020 to 2021). A note on the overall study: Samples covering the acute and convalescent phases of COVID-19 were provided by collaborators in the United States, Italy and Spain. The prospective study material was composed of cDNA or gDNA derived from T cells, B-cell-depleted T cells, or PBMCs. Subjects who had been exposed to COVID-19, were actively infected with it, or had recovered from it provided the deeply sampled blood TCRbeta repertoires that made up the dataset. A freely available public database, intended as a resource for researchers studying the immune response to SARS-CoV-2, is where the repertoires were released. Samples were obtained from the ongoing ImmuneRACE study (first 160 participants) and from roughly 1,300 subjects provided by 6 global collaborators. Sample metadata almost always included a de-identified subject ID, COVID-19 status, age in years and sex. HLA class I and class II types, where available, came from metadata supplied by the sample provider rather than from assay-based typing. Broad study findings and their caveats: How much clinical and demographic metadata was included differed by source and by participant, and the metadata was provided uncurated.

To note about this clone: The antigen it binds to is not known. No clone much larger than this one lies a single base away; base qualities are absent.

From the germline V gene (reference sequence), CDR1 is MNHEY and CDR2 is SMNVEV. Deletion took 2 bases off V and 4 bases off J, with a span of 12 bases between the germline ends. CDR3 length: 15 amino acids, cysteine to phenylalanine. The read is trimmed to its CDR3 DNA, 45 bases read in frame from base 1. Whole blood was collected in K2EDTA tubes by collaborating institutions according to the institutions' own protocols. For TCRbeta analysis, collaborators shipped samples in one of three forms: frozen whole blood, isolated PBMCs, or DNA extracted from either of those sample types. TCRbeta CDR3 regions were amplified from genomic DNA by means of the immunoSEQ Assay, a bias-controlled multiplex PCR. Concerning the study's data processing: The number of nucleated cells in each sample was estimated from the amplification of reference gene primers within the assay. To quantify the absolute abundance of each unique TCRbeta CDR3 rearrangement, sequence reads were collapsed and filtered. Productive Simpson clonality was computed per sample as the square root of Simpson's diversity index over productive rearrangements. Drawn from immuneACCESS, this table holds only the in-frame rearrangements with V and J called that TCRdb kept. Clones are partly lost; checked studies trace under half to an unresolved V gene and leave the rest unexplained. V and J calls and clone size are as listed in that table; D and trimming were resolved from the DNA. This sample has approximately 130,000 clones in its table, and approximately 84% of those were observed once. The ten largest account for 9.5% to 15% of the sample.

Sequenced input: peripheral blood. The V gene is TRBV27 and the J gene is TRBJ2-4, with the D gene uncertain. The TCR sequence derives from a human donor in a cohort sampled during active COVID-19. The CDR3 loop reads CASSLTGERKNIQYF. DNA sequence: TGTGCCAGCAGTTTAACGGGTGAACGTAAAAACATTCAGTACTTC.